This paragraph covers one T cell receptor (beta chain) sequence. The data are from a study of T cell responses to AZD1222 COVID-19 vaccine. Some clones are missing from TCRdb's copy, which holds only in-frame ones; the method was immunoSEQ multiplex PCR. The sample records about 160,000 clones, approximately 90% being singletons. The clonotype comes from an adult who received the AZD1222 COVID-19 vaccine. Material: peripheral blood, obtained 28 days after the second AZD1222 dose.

The CDR3 coding sequence is TGTGCCTGGAGTGTACCGGGGGCGGTCTATGGCTACACCTTC. It codes for CAWSVPGAVYGYTF. This sequence joins TRBV30 and TRBJ1-2, with D possibly TRBD1 on 6 matching bases. Germline lookup yields CDR1 GTSNPN and CDR2 SVGIG (reference sequence). CDR3 length: 14 residues. V lost 0 bases to trimming and J lost 4 bases, with 12 bases between them. Complete variable domain (other parts from reference TRBV30 and TRBJ1-2): SQTIHQWPATLVQPVGSPLSLECTVEGTSNPNLYWYRQAAGRGLQLLFYSVGIGQISSEVPQNLSASRPQDRQFILSSKKLLLSDSGFYLCAWSVPGAVYGYTFGSGTRLTVV.